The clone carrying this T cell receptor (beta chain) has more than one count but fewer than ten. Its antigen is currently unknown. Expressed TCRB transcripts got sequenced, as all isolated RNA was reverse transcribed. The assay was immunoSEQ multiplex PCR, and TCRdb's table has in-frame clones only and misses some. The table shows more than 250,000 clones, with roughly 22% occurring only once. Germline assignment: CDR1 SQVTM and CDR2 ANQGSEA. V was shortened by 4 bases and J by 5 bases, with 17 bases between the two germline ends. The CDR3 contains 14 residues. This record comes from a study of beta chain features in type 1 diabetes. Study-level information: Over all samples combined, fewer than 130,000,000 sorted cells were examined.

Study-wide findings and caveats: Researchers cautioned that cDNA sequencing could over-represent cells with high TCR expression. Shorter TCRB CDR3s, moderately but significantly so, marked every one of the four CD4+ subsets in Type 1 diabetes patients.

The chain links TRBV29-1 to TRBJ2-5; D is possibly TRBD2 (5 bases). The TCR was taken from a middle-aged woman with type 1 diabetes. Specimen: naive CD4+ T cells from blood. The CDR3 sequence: CSVGRRRLGETQYF. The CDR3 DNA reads TGCAGCGTTGGACGTCGGAGGTTGGGGGAGACCCAGTACTTC.